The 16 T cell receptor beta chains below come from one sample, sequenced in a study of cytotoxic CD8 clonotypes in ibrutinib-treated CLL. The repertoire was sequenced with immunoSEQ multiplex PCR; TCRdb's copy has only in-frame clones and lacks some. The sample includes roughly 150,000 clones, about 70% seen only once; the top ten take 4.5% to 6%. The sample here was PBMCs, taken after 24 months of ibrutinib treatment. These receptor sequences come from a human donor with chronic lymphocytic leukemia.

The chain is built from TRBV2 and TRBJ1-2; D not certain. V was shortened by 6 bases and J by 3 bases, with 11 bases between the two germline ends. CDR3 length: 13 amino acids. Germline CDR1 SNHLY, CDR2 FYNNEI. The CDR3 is CASSPGGDYGYTF. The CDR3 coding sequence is TGTGCCAGCAGCCCCGGCGGGGACTATGGCTACACCTTC.

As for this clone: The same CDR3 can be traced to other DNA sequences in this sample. In DNA, the CDR3 is TGTGCCAGCAGTTCCCCGGATTCCTACGAGCAGTACTTC. This sequence encodes CASSSPDSYEQYF. V usage is TRBV28 and J usage is TRBJ2-7; no clear D. Germline V gives CDR1 MDHEN, CDR2 SYDVKM. Trimming shortened V by 4 bases and J by 1 base, and 8 bases separated the two germline ends. The CDR3 extends over 13 amino acids.

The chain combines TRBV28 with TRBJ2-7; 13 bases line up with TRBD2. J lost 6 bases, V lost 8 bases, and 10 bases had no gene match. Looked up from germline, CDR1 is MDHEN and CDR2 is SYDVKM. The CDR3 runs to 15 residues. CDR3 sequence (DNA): TGTGCCAGCGGGGGACTAGCGGGACTCAAAGGCGAGCAGTACTTC. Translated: CASGGLAGLKGEQYF.

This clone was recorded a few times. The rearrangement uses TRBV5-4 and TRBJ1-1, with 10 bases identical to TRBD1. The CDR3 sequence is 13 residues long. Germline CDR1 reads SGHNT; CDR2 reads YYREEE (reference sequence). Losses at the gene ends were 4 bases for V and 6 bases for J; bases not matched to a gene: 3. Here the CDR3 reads CASSRDRGSEAFF. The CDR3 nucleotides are TGTGCCAGCAGCCGGGACAGGGGCTCTGAAGCTTTCTTT.

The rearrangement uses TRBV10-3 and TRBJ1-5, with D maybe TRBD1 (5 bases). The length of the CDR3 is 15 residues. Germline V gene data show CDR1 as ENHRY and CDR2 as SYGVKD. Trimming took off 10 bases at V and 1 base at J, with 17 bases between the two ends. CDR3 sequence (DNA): TGTGCCACCAGGGCGCGTGCAAGGAGCAATCAGCCCCAGCATTTT. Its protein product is CATRARARSNQPQHF.

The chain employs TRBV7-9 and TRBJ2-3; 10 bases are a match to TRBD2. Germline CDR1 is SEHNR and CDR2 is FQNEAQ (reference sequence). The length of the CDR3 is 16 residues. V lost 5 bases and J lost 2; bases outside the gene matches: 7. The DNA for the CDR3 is TGTGCCAGCAGCCCCTGGGGACTAGCGCTCACAGATACGCAGTATTTT. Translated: CASSPWGLALTDTQYF.

CDR3 loop: CASSQGNAYNEQFF. CDR3 coding DNA: TGTGCCAGCAGCCAGGGTAACGCCTACAATGAGCAGTTCTTC. The rearrangement links TRBV7-7 to TRBJ2-1, with D tentatively TRBD1 (5 bases). Germline values: CDR1 SSHAT, CDR2 FNYEAQ (reference sequence). Trimming cost V 5 bases and J 2 bases, with 10 bases left between them. CDR3 length equals 14 residues.

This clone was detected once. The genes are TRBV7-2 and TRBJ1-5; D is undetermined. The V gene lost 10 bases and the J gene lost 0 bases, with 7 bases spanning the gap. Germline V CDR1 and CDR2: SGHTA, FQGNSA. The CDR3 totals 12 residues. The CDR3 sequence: CATRISNQPQHF. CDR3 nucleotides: TGTGCCACCCGGATTAGCAATCAGCCCCAGCATTTT.

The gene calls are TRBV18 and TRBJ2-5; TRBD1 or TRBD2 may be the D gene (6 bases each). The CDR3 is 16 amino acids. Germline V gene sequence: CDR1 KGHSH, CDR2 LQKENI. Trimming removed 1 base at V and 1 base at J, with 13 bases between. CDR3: CASSPRAGGPQETQYF. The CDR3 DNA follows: TGTGCCAGCTCACCACGTGCCGGGGGCCCCCAAGAGACCCAGTACTTC. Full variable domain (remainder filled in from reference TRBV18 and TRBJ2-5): NAGVMQNPRHLVRRRGQEARLRCSPMKGHSHVYWYRQLPEEGLKFMVYLQKENIIDESGMPKERFSAEFPKEGPSILRIQQVVRGDSAAYFCASSPRAGGPQETQYFGPGTRLLVL.

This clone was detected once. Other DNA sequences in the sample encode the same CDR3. The CDR3 coding sequence is TGCGCCAGCAGCTTTGGCGGATCCTACGAGCAGTACTTC. Encoded protein: CASSFGGSYEQYF. The chain has TRBV5-1 and TRBJ2-7; D remains ambiguous. In germline, CDR1 is SGHRS, CDR2 YFSETQ. The CDR3 contains 13 residues. V was cut by 2 bases and J by 1 base, with 7 bases left in between.

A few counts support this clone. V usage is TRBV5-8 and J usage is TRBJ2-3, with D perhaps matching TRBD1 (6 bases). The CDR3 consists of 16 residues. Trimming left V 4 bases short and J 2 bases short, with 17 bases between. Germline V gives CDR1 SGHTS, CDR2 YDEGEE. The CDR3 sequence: CASSPPRGWPTDTQYF. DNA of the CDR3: TGTGCCAGCAGCCCCCCCAGGGGTTGGCCCACAGATACGCAGTATTTT. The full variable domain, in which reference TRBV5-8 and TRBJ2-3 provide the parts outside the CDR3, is EAGVTQSPTHLIKTRGQQATLRCSPISGHTSVYWYQQALGLGLQFLLWYDEGEERNRGNFPPRFSGRQFPNYSSELNVNALELEDSALYLCASSPPRGWPTDTQYFGPGTRLTVL.

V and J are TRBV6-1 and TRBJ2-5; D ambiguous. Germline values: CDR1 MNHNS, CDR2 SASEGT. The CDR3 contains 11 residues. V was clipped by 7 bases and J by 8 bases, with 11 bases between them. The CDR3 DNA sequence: TGTGCCAGCAACAACGCTGACACCCAGTACTTC. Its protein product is CASNNADTQYF.

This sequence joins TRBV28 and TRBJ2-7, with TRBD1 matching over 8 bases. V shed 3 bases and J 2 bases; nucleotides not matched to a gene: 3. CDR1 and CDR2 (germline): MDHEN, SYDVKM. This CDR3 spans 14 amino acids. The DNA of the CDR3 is TGTGCCAGCAGTTTGGGCAGGGGGCCCTACGAGCAGTACTTC. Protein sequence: CASSLGRGPYEQYF.

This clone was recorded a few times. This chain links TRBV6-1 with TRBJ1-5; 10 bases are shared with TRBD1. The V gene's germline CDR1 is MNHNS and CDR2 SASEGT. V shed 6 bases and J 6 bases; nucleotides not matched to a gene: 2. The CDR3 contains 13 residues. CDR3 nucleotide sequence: TGTGCCAGCAGCCGGGACAGGGGTCAGCCCCAGCATTTT. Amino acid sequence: CASSRDRGQPQHF.

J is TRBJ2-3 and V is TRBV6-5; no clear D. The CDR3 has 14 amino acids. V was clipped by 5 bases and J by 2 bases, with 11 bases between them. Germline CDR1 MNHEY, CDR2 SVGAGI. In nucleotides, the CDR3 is TGTGCCAGCAGTCCCCGGAGACCCACAGATACGCAGTATTTT. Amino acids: CASSPRRPTDTQYF.

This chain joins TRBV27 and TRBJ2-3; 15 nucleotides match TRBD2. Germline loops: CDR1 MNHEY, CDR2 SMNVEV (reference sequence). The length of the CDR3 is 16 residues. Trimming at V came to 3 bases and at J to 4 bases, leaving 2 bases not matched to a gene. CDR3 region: CASSFGTSGGPDTQYF. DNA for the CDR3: TGTGCCAGCAGTTTCGGGACTAGCGGGGGGCCAGATACGCAGTATTTT.